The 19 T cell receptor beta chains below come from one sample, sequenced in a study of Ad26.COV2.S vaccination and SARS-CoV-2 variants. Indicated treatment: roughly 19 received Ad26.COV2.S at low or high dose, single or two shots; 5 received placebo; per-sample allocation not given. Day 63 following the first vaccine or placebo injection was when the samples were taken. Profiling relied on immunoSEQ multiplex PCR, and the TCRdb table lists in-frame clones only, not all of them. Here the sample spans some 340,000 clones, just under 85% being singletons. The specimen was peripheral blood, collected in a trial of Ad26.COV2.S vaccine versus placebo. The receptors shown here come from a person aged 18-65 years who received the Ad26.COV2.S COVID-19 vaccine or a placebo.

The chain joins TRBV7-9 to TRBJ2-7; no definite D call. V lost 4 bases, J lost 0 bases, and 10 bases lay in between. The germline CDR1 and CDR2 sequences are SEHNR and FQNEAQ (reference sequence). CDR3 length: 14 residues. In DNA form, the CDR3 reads TGTGCCAGCAGCTCCCGAGAAAGCTCCTACGAGCAGTACTTC. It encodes CASSSRESSYEQYF. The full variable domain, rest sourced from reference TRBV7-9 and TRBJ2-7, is DTGVSQNPRHKITKRGQNVTFRCDPISEHNRLYWYRQTLGQGPEFLTYFQNEAQLEKSRLLSDRFSAERPKGSFSTLEIQRTEQGDSAMYLCASSSRESSYEQYFGPGTRLTVT.

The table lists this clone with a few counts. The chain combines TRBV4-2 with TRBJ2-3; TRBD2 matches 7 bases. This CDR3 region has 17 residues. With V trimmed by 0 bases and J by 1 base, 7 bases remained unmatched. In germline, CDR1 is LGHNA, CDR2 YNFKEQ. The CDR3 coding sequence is TGTGCCAGCAGCCAAGAAGAACCGGGGGGTGGCACAGATACGCAGTATTTT. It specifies CASSQEEPGGGTDTQYF.

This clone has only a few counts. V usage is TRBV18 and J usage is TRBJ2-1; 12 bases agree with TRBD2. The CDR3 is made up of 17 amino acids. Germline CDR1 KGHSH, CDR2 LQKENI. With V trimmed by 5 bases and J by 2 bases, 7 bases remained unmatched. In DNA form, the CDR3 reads TGTGCCAGCTCAGGGGCTAGCGGGGGGGCCCCCTACAATGAGCAGTTCTTC. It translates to CASSGASGGAPYNEQFF.

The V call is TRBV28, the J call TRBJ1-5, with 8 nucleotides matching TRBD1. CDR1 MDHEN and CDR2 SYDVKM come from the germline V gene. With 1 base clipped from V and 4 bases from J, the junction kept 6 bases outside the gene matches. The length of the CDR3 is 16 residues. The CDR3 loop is CASSLLDRAGNQPQHF. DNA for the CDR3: TGTGCCAGCAGTTTATTGGACAGGGCGGGGAATCAGCCCCAGCATTTT. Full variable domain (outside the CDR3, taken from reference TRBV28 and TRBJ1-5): DVKVTQSSRYLVKRTGEKVFLECVQDMDHENMFWYRQDPGLGLRLIYFSYDVKMKEKGDIPEGYSVSREKKERFSLILESASTNQTSMYLCASSLLDRAGNQPQHFGDGTRLSIL.

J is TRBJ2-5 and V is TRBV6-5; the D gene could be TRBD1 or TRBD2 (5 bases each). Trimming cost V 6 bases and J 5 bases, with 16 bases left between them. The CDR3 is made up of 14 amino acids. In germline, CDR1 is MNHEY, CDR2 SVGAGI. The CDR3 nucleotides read TGTGCCAGCAGGTCGGGGACCTCCAAGGAGACCCAGTACTTC. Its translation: CASRSGTSKETQYF.

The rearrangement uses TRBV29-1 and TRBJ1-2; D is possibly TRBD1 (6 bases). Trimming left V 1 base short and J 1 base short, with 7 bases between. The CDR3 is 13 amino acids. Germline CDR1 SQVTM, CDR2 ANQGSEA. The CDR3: CSVEVGGNYGYTF. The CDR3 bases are TGCAGCGTTGAAGTAGGGGGTAACTATGGCTACACCTTC.

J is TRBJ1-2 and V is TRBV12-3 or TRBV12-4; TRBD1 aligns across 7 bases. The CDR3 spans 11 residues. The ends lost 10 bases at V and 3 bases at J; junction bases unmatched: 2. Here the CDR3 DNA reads TGTGCCATCGGACAGGACTATGGCTACACCTTC. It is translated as CAIGQDYGYTF.

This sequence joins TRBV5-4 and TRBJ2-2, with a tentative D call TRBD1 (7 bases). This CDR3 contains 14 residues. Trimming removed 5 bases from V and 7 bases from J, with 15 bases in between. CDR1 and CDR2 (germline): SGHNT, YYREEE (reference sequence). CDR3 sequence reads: CASRRDSNIGELFF. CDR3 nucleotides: TGTGCCAGCAGGCGGGACAGCAATATCGGGGAGCTGTTTTTT.

CDR3 sequence (DNA): TGTGCCAGCAGCCCCCGTTGGGGGACTAATGAAAAACTGTTTTTT. Its protein product is CASSPRWGTNEKLFF. This chain joins TRBV7-2 and TRBJ1-4; D perhaps matches TRBD1 (5 bases). This CDR3 has 15 residues. V shed 5 bases and J shed 2 bases, with 12 bases lying between them. Germline loops: CDR1 SGHTA, CDR2 FQGNSA.

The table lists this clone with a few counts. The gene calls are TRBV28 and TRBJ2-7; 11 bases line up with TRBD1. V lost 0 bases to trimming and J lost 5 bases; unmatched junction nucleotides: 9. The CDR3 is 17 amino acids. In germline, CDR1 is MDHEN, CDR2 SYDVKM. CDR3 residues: CASSLWGYGQGADEQYF. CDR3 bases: TGTGCCAGCAGTTTATGGGGGTACGGACAGGGGGCCGACGAGCAGTACTTC.

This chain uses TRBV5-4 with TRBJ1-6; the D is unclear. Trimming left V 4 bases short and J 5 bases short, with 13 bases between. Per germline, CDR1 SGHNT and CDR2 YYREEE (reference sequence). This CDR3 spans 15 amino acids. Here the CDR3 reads CASSRMDGNNSPLHF. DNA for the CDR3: TGTGCCAGCAGCCGGATGGACGGAAATAATTCACCCCTCCACTTT.

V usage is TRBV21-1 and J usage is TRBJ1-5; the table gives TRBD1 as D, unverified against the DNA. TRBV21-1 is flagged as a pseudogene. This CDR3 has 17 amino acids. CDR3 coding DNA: TGTGCCAGCAGCAAAGATTCAGTTTTATTCTCCAATCAGCCCCAGCATTTT. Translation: CASSKDSVLFSNQPQHF.

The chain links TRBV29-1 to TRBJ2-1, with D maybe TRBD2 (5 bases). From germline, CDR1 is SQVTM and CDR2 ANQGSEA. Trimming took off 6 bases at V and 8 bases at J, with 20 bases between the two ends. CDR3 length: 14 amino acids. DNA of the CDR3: TGCAGCGTCCGGGGTTCAGGAGGTCCTTATGAGCAGTTCTTC. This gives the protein CSVRGSGGPYEQFF.

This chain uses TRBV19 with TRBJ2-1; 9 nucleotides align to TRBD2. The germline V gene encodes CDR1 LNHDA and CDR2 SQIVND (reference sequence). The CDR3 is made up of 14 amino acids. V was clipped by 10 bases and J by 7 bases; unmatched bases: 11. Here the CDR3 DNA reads TGTGCCACAAATACGGGCGGGGGGGCAAATGAGCAGTTCTTC. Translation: CATNTGGGANEQFF.

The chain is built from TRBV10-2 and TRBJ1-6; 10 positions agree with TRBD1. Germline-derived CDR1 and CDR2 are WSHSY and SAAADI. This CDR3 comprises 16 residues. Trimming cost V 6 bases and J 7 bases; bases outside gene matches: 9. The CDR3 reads CASRPTTGGTNSPLHF. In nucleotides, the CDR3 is TGCGCCAGCAGACCGACGACAGGGGGCACCAATTCACCCCTCCACTTT.

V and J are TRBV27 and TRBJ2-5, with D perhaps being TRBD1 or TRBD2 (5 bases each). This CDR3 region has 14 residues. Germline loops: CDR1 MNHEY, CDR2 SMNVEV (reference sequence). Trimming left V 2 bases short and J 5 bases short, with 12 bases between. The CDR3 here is CASSLGTSGETQYF. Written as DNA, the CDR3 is TGTGCCAGCAGTTTAGGGACCTCTGGGGAGACCCAGTACTTC.

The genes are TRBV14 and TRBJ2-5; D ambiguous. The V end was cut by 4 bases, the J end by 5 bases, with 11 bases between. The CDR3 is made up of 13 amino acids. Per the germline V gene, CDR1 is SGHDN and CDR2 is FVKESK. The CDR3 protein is CASSLSGQETQYF. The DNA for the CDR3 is TGTGCCAGCAGCCTCAGTGGGCAGGAGACCCAGTACTTC.

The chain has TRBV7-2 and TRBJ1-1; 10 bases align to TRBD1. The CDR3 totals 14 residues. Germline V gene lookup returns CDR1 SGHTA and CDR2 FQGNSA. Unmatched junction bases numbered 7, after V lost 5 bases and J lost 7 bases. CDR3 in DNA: TGTGCCAGCAGCCCTTTAGACAGGGGGCGTGAAGCTTTCTTT. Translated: CASSPLDRGREAFF.

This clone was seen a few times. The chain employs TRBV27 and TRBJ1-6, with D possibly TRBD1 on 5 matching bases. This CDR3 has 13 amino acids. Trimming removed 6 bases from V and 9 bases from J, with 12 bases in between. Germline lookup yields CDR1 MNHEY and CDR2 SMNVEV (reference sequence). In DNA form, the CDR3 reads TGTGCCAGCAGGGGGGGAAGGGTTTCACCCCTCCACTTT. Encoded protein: CASRGGRVSPLHF.